These 10 T cell receptor beta chains share one sample of origin, sequenced in a study of T-cell reconstitution after alpha-beta-depleted transplantation in children. Molecular barcoding with unique molecular identifiers was used for the TCRbeta library. TCRdb used MiXCR to reprocess the PCR reads, holding one entry per CDR3 protein. The sample shows 90,000 to 100,000 distinct CDR3 sequences, less than 25% of them seen only once. The sequencing used PBMCs, collected before TCRalphabeta/CD19-depleted stem cell transplant. These receptors were collected from a boy aged 2 to 9 with acute lymphoblastic leukemia, due to receive a stem cell transplant.

The CDR3 reads CSAPGTSGNHLGELFF. In nucleotides, the CDR3 is TGCAGTGCTCCCGGGACTAGCGGGAATCATCTCGGGGAGCTGTTTTTT. The V gene is TRBV20-1, the J gene TRBJ2-2; TRBD2 aligns across 13 bases. J gave up 7 bases and V 5 bases, and 10 bases lay outside the gene matches. Germline V gives CDR1 DFQATT, CDR2 SNEGSKA (reference sequence). This CDR3 comprises 16 residues.

This clonotype is labeled as hyperexpanded (1% or more). The chain combines TRBV7-8 with TRBJ1-2; TRBD1 matches 8 bases. The CDR3 runs 12 residues. V lost 5 bases and J lost 8; bases outside the gene matches: 4. Germline V gene sequence: CDR1 SGHVS, CDR2 FQNEAQ. The CDR3 reads CASSSGQGGYTF. CDR3 DNA: TGTGCCAGCAGCAGTGGACAGGGCGGCTACACCTTC. Drawing the rest from reference TRBV7-8 and TRBJ1-2, the complete variable domain is GAGVSQSPRYKVAKRGQDVALRCDPISGHVSLFWYQQALGQGPEFLTYFQNEAQLDKSGLPSDRFFAERPEGSVSTLKIQRTQQEDSAVYLCASSSGQGGYTFGSGTRLTVV.

The genes are TRBV7-9 and TRBJ2-3; D not resolved. The CDR3 spans 12 residues. Trimming left V 4 bases short and J 6 bases short, with 8 bases between. Germline CDR1 is SEHNR and CDR2 is FQNEAQ (reference sequence). The CDR3: CASSSLADTQYF. The CDR3 region has the DNA TGTGCCAGCAGCTCCCTCGCGGATACGCAGTATTTT.

The chain joins TRBV19 to TRBJ1-5; D gene uncertain. CDR1 and CDR2 (germline): LNHDA, SQIVND (reference sequence). The CDR3 consists of 13 residues. The ends were cut back, 3 bases at V and 5 bases at J, with 8 bases in the middle. The CDR3 region is CASSMGIYQPQHF. For the CDR3, the DNA is TGTGCCAGTAGTATGGGCATATATCAGCCCCAGCATTTT. The whole variable domain, filled in from reference TRBV19 and TRBJ1-5, reads DGGITQSPKYLFRKEGQNVTLSCEQNLNHDAMYWYRQDPGQGLRLIYYSQIVNDFQKGDIAEGYSVSREKKESFPLTVTSAQKNPTAFYLCASSMGIYQPQHFGDGTRLSIL.

The rearrangement uses TRBV7-7 and TRBJ2-5, with TRBD2 matching 10 bases. The CDR3 totals 18 residues. CDR1 is SSHAT and CDR2 is FNYEAQ in the germline V gene (reference sequence). With V trimmed by 3 bases and J by 4 bases, 14 bases remained unmatched. In nucleotides, the CDR3 is TGTGCCAGCAGCTTTTTATCTAGCGGGAGTGGAAGAGGAGAGACCCAGTACTTC. Translation: CASSFLSSGSGRGETQYF.

The J gene is TRBJ1-1, the V gene TRBV5-1; no firm D call. Trimming shortened V by 2 bases and J by 4 bases, and 12 bases separated the two germline ends. The length of the CDR3 is 14 residues. Germline assignment: CDR1 SGHRS and CDR2 YFSETQ. The CDR3 sequence: CASSLAREGTEAFF. CDR3 DNA sequence: TGCGCCAGCAGCTTAGCTCGGGAGGGCACTGAAGCTTTCTTT.

The sample holds a few counts of this clonotype. The V gene is TRBV5-6, the J gene TRBJ2-5; D is perhaps TRBD1 (6 bases). Per the germline V gene, CDR1 is SGHDT and CDR2 is YYEEEE. The CDR3 is made up of 14 amino acids. Trimming cost V 4 bases and J 5 bases, with 15 bases left between them. CDR3 bases: TGTGCCAGCAGCGCCTACAGGGTAGGGGAGACCCAGTACTTC. It yields the protein CASSAYRVGETQYF.

CDR3 loop: CASRGGLEETQYF. CDR3 in DNA: TGTGCCAGCAGGGGCGGACTAGAGGAGACCCAGTACTTC. This chain links TRBV12-3 or TRBV12-4 with TRBJ2-5; 7 nucleotides agree with TRBD2. With 6 bases clipped from V and 5 bases from J, the junction kept 6 bases outside the gene matches. This CDR3 has 13 amino acids.

This sequence joins TRBV3-1 and TRBJ1-5; no clear D gene. CDR3 size: 12 residues. V shed 3 bases and J shed 5 bases, with 5 bases lying between them. Germline values: CDR1 LGHDT, CDR2 YNNKEL (reference sequence). The CDR3 DNA is TGTGCCAGCAGCCACGCCGATCAGCCCCAGCATTTT. Translation gives CASSHADQPQHF.

This clonotype came up a few times. The genes are TRBV21-1 and TRBJ2-2; the D call in the table, TRBD2, was not verified against the DNA. TRBV21-1 is a recognized pseudogene. This CDR3 comprises 16 residues. CDR3 coding DNA: TGTGCCAGCAGCAAAGGCACTAGCGGGATCAGGGGGGAGCTGTTTTTT. The encoded protein is CASSKGTSGIRGELFF.